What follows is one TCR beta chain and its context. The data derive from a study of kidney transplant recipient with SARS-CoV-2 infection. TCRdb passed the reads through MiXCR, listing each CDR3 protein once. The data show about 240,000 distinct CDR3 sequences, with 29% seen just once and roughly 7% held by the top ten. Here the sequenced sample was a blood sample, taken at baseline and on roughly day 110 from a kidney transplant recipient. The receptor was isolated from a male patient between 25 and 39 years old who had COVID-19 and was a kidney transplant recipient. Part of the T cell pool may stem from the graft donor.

The CDR3 here is CASSSRASGGAETQYF. DNA for the CDR3: TGTGCCAGCTCTTCCCGGGCTAGCGGGGGTGCGGAGACCCAGTACTTC. The chain is built from TRBV18 and TRBJ2-5, with 10 positions matching TRBD2. The J segment lost 5 bases and the V segment lost 6 bases, leaving 12 bases of the junction unmatched. This CDR3 is built from 16 residues. From germline, CDR1 is KGHSH and CDR2 LQKENI.